The T cell receptor (beta chain) described here comes from a study of T cell clusters in autoimmune cytopenias. Study-level findings and limits: Clustering suggested that physiological T cell clusters were missing in primary autoimmune cytopenia patients. TRB repertoire shifts in secondary cytopenia and chronic lymphocytic leukemia mostly reflected lymphoma, not autoimmunity.

TRB amplification used roughly 250 ng of peripheral blood genomic DNA. Measured by frequency, this clonotype is medium-sized. Its antigen remains unidentified. The V gene's germline CDR1 is SGHTA and CDR2 FQGNSA. There are 15 residues in the CDR3. One tube held mixed TRB-A and TRB-B primer pools for touch-down PCR. TCRdb reprocessed the multiplex PCR reads, with one entry per CDR3 protein and no DNA. Recorded here are around 2,000 distinct CDR3 sequences; the top ten clones represent roughly 8%. This sample also appeared in a second study, on T cell repertoires in aging, cancer and after chemotherapy. That investigation notes: Age-matched healthy donors had significantly more diverse, less clonal blood TCR repertoires than untreated cancer patients.

The gene calls are TRBV7-2 and TRBJ1-6. The clonotype comes from a human donor in good health. Specimen: peripheral blood. The CDR3 sequence: CASSSDQSFNSPLHF.